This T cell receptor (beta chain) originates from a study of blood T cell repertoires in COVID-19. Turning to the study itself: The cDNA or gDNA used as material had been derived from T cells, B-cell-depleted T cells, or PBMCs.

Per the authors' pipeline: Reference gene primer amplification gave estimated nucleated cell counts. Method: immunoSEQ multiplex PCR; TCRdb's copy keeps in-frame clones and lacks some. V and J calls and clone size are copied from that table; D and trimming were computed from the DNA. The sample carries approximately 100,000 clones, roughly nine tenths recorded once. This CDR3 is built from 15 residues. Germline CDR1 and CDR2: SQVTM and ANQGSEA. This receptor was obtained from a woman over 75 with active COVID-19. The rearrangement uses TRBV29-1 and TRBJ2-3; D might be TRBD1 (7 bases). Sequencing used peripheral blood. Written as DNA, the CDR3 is TGCAGTGCTAGCGCTAACAGGGGCGACACAGATACGCAGTATTTT. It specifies CSASANRGDTDTQYF.